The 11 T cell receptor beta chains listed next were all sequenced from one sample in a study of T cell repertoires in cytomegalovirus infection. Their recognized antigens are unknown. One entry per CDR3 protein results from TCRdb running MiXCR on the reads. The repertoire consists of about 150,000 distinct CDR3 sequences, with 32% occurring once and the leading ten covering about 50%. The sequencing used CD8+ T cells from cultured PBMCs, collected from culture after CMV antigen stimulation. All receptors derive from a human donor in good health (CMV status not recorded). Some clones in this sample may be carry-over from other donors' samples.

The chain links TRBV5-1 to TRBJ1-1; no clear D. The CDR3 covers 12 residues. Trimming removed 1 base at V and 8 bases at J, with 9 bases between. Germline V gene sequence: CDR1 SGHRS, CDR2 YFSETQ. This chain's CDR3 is CASSLLGLEAFF. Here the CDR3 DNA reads TGCGCCAGCAGCTTGCTCGGGCTCGAAGCTTTCTTT.

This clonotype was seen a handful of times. The CDR3 sequence: CASSYGRTSNQPQHF. CDR3 DNA: TGTGCCAGCAGCTACGGACGGACTAGCAATCAGCCCCAGCATTTT. The chain links TRBV5-5 to TRBJ1-5; unclear D gene. V lost 3 bases to trimming and J lost 0 bases, with 10 bases between them. The germline V gene encodes CDR1 SGHKS and CDR2 YYEKEE (reference sequence). This CDR3 region has 15 residues.

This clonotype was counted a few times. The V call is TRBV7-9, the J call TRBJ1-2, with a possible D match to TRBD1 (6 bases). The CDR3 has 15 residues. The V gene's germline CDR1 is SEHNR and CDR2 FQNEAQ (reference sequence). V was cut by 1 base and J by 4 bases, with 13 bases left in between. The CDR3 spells CASSLGAGAGYGYTF. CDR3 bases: TGTGCCAGCAGCTTAGGCGCAGGGGCCGGCTATGGCTACACCTTC.

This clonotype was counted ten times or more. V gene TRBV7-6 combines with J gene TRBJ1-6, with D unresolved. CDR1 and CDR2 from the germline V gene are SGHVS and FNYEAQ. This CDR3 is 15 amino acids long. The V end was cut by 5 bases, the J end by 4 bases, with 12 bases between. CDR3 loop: CASSGSLGYNSPLHF. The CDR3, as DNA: TGTGCCAGCAGCGGATCGTTGGGGTATAATTCACCCCTCCACTTT.

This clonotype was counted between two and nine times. The CDR3 nucleotides read TGTGCCAGCAGCCCTATCCCAGGAGGCATTCAGTACTTC. This encodes CASSPIPGGIQYF. The gene calls are TRBV11-1 and TRBJ2-4; D might be TRBD2 (5 bases). Deletions cut 5 bases from V and 9 bases from J, with 14 bases between. The CDR3 runs 13 residues. Per germline, CDR1 SGHAT and CDR2 FQDESV (reference sequence). The full variable domain, with the rest looked up from reference TRBV11-1 and TRBJ2-4, is EAEVAQSPRYKITEKSQAVAFWCDPISGHATLYWYRQILGQGPELLVQFQDESVVDDSQLPKDRFSAERLKGVDSTLKIQPAELGDSAMYLCASSPIPGGIQYFGAGTRLSVL.

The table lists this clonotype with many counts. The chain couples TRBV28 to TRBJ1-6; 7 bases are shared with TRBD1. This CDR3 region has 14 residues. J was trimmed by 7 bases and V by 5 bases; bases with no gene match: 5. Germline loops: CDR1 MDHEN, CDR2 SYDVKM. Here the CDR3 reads CASSVTGKNSPLHF. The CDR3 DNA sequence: TGTGCCAGCAGTGTGACAGGGAAGAATTCACCCCTCCACTTT.

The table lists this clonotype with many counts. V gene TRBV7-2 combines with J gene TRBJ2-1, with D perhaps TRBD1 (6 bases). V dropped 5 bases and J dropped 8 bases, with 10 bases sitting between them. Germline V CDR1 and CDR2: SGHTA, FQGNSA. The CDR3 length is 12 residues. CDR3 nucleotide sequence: TGTGCCAGCAGCCCCACAGGGCATGAGCAGTTCTTC. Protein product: CASSPTGHEQFF.

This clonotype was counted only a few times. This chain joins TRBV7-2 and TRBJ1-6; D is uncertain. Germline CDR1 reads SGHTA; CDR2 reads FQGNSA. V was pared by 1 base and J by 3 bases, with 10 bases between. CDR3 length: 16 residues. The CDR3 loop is CASSLVLALYNSPLHF. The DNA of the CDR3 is TGTGCCAGCAGCTTAGTTTTGGCACTCTATAATTCACCCCTCCACTTT.

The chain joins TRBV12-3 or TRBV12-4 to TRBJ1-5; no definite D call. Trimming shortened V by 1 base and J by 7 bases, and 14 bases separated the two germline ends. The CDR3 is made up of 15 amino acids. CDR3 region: CASSLGSGVDQPQHF. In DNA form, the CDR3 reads TGTGCCAGCAGTTTAGGCTCCGGGGTCGACCAGCCCCAGCATTTT.

The CDR3 region is CASSVGGVPHQPQHF. The CDR3 DNA reads TGTGCCAGCAGCGTAGGTGGAGTACCTCATCAGCCCCAGCATTTT. The chain recombines TRBV9 with TRBJ1-5; no clear D. CDR3 length equals 15 residues. The germline gives CDR1 SGDLS, CDR2 YYNGEE. Between the trimmed V and J ends, which lost 0 bases and 5 bases, there was a span of 12 bases. The variable domain in full, with the rest retrieved from reference TRBV9 and TRBJ1-5, is DSGVTQTPKHLITATGQRVTLRCSPRSGDLSVYWYQQSLDQGLQFLIQYYNGEERAKGNILERFSAQQFPDLHSELNLSSLELGDSALYFCASSVGGVPHQPQHFGDGTRLSIL.

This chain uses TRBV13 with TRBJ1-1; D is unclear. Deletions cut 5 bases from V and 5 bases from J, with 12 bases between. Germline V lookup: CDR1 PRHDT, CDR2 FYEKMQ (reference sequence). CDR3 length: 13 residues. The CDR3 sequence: CASSPSAFTEAFF. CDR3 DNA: TGTGCCAGCAGCCCCTCGGCCTTTACTGAAGCTTTCTTT.